The 17 T cell receptor beta chains given below trace back to one sample, sequenced in a study of cytomegalovirus exposure and HLA in healthy donors. Both 60 Vbeta primers and 13 Jbeta primers went into the PCR. Profiling relied on immunoSEQ multiplex PCR, and the TCRdb table lists in-frame clones only, not all of them. The sample carries 75,000 to 95,000 clones, 75% to 80% recorded once. Sequenced: PBMCs. The receptors derive from a woman in her forties in good health and CMV-seropositive.

The rearrangement links TRBV13 to TRBJ2-7, with TRBD2 identical over 8 bases. V trimming: 11 bases; J trimming: 3 bases; junction bases outside the gene matches: 3. In germline, CDR1 is PRHDT, CDR2 FYEKMQ (reference sequence). CDR3 length: 11 residues. The CDR3 bases are TGTGCCTGCGGGACTAGCTACGAGCAGTACTTC. Its protein is CACGTSYEQYF.

V and J are TRBV27 and TRBJ1-3, with TRBD1 identical over 8 bases. The CDR3 has 14 amino acids. The J segment lost 3 bases and the V segment lost 6 bases, leaving 4 bases of the junction unmatched. CDR1 is MNHEY and CDR2 is SMNVEV in the germline V gene (reference sequence). CDR3 nucleotides: TGTGCCAGCAGCCGGACAGGGCTTGGAAACACCATATATTTT. This translates into CASSRTGLGNTIYF.

The chain is built from TRBV11-2 and TRBJ2-1; 10 positions match TRBD2. The CDR3 has 15 amino acids. Germline values: CDR1 SGHAT, CDR2 FQNNGV. V shed 5 bases and J 6 bases; nucleotides not matched to a gene: 7. CDR3 bases: TGTGCCAGCAGCCCCCGGACTAGCGGTGGCAATGAGCAGTTCTTC. This translates into CASSPRTSGGNEQFF. The whole variable domain, filled in from reference TRBV11-2 and TRBJ2-1, reads EAGVAQSPRYKIIEKRQSVAFWCNPISGHATLYWYQQILGQGPKLLIQFQNNGVVDDSQLPKDRFSAERLKGVDSTLKIQPAKLEDSAVYLCASSPRTSGGNEQFFGPGTRLTVL.

The chain couples TRBV19 to TRBJ1-1; perhaps TRBD1 as D (5 bases). The CDR3 loop spans 18 amino acids. Trimming took off 3 bases at V and 1 base at J, with 21 bases between the two ends. The germline V gene encodes CDR1 LNHDA and CDR2 SQIVND (reference sequence). CDR3 sequence reads: CASSIGGKTDDKNTEAFF. CDR3 bases: TGTGCCAGTAGTATTGGGGGGAAGACAGATGACAAGAACACTGAAGCTTTCTTT. Supplemented by reference TRBV19 and TRBJ1-1, the full variable domain reads DGGITQSPKYLFRKEGQNVTLSCEQNLNHDAMYWYRQDPGQGLRLIYYSQIVNDFQKGDIAEGYSVSREKKESFPLTVTSAQKNPTAFYLCASSIGGKTDDKNTEAFFGQGTRLTVV.

The chain links TRBV30 to TRBJ1-2, with D perhaps TRBD1 (5 bases). CDR3 length: 15 amino acids. Germline V gene sequence: CDR1 GTSNPN, CDR2 SVGIG (reference sequence). Trimming took 5 bases from V and 0 from J, leaving 16 bases between them. The CDR3 DNA is TGTGCCTGGGGTGGGGCAGGACTTGCTAACTATGGCTACACCTTC. Protein sequence: CAWGGAGLANYGYTF.

This clone was counted between two and nine times. The V and J genes are TRBV27 and TRBJ2-3; 7 bases align to TRBD1. CDR3 length: 16 amino acids. After removal of 5 bases from V and 8 bases from J, the junction contained 16 bases not matched to a gene. Germline V CDR1 and CDR2: MNHEY, SMNVEV (reference sequence). CDR3 region: CASSQTAQGTPGTQYF. The DNA for the CDR3 is TGTGCCAGCAGTCAGACTGCACAGGGGACCCCGGGTACGCAGTATTTT.

This chain joins TRBV13 and TRBJ2-2; D gene ambiguous. The length of the CDR3 is 13 residues. Germline CDR1 PRHDT, CDR2 FYEKMQ (reference sequence). V was shortened by 8 bases and J by 7 bases, with 14 bases between the two germline ends. CDR3: CASGGVVGGELFF. Written as DNA, the CDR3 is TGTGCCAGCGGCGGCGTGGTCGGCGGGGAGCTGTTTTTT.

This clone turned up a few times. The chain carries TRBV2 and TRBJ1-1, with D maybe TRBD1 (6 bases). The CDR3 contains 12 residues. Germline values: CDR1 SNHLY, CDR2 FYNNEI. Between the trimmed V and J ends, which lost 7 bases and 5 bases, there was a span of 11 bases. The CDR3 nucleotides are TGTGCCAGCAACAGGGTGCAAACTGAAGCTTTCTTT. Translation gives CASNRVQTEAFF. The full variable domain, with the rest looked up from reference TRBV2 and TRBJ1-1, is EPEVTQTPSHQVTQMGQEVILRCVPISNHLYFYWYRQILGQKVEFLVSFYNNEISEKSEIFDDQFSVERPDGSNFTLKIRSTKLEDSAMYFCASNRVQTEAFFGQGTRLTVV.

The V and J genes are TRBV28 and TRBJ1-5; D is undetermined. Per germline, CDR1 MDHEN and CDR2 SYDVKM. The ends were cut back, 7 bases at V and 1 base at J, with 8 bases in the middle. This CDR3 is built from 13 residues. The CDR3 reads CASTLLSNQPQHF. The CDR3, as DNA: TGTGCCAGCACCCTATTAAGCAATCAGCCCCAGCATTTT. The variable domain in full, completed from reference TRBV28 and TRBJ1-5, reads DVKVTQSSRYLVKRTGEKVFLECVQDMDHENMFWYRQDPGLGLRLIYFSYDVKMKEKGDIPEGYSVSREKKERFSLILESASTNQTSMYLCASTLLSNQPQHFGDGTRLSIL.

The CDR3 nucleotides are TGTGCCAGCAGTTCCCCCCGCTCTGGAAACACCATATATTTT. Its protein product is CASSSPRSGNTIYF. V is TRBV28 and J is TRBJ1-3, with no clear D. Per the germline V gene, CDR1 is MDHEN and CDR2 is SYDVKM. Trimming pared 4 bases from V and 0 bases from J, leaving 7 bases between. The CDR3 extends over 14 amino acids.

The chain has TRBV4-2 and TRBJ2-7, with TRBD2 identical over 13 bases. The CDR3 contains 18 residues. The germline CDR1 and CDR2 sequences are LGHNA and YNFKEQ. The V segment lost 1 base and the J segment 0 bases; nucleotides outside the gene matches: 6. The CDR3 bases are TGTGCCAGCAGCCAAGGGTTCGGGACTAGCGGGGTCTCCTACGAGCAGTACTTC. This codes for CASSQGFGTSGVSYEQYF.

The sample holds a few counts of this clone. The V call is TRBV9, the J call TRBJ2-5; possible D gene TRBD1, 6 bases. The V gene's germline CDR1 is SGDLS and CDR2 YYNGEE. This CDR3 is 15 amino acids long. Trimming pared 2 bases from V and 0 bases from J, leaving 11 bases between. The CDR3 DNA is TGTGCCAGCAGCGTCCGGGACACTTACCAAGAGACCCAGTACTTC. It translates to CASSVRDTYQETQYF.

Only a few counts were recorded for this clone. The rearrangement links TRBV9 to TRBJ2-1, with D tentatively TRBD1 (5 bases). Germline CDR1 reads SGDLS; CDR2 reads YYNGEE. This CDR3 has 16 amino acids. The ends were cut back, 0 bases at V and 6 bases at J, with 16 bases in the middle. CDR3 amino acids: CASSVDLGRVSNEQFF. The CDR3 nucleotides are TGTGCCAGCAGCGTAGATCTCGGCAGGGTCTCCAATGAGCAGTTCTTC.

V gene TRBV5-1 combines with J gene TRBJ2-1; 11 bases align to TRBD2. J lost 7 bases, V lost 0 bases, and 9 bases had no gene match. In germline, CDR1 is SGHRS, CDR2 YFSETQ. This CDR3 has 17 residues. The CDR3 is CASSLGGLAGGKNEQFF. CDR3 DNA sequence: TGCGCCAGCAGCTTGGGAGGCCTAGCGGGAGGTAAAAATGAGCAGTTCTTC.

The chain links TRBV9 to TRBJ2-7; no clear D gene. Germline assignment: CDR1 SGDLS and CDR2 YYNGEE. The V and J ends lost 2 bases and 4 bases respectively, with 13 bases between them. This CDR3 has 14 amino acids. The CDR3 sequence is CASSVLESGYEQYF. CDR3 coding DNA: TGTGCCAGCAGCGTTCTAGAAAGTGGTTACGAGCAGTACTTC.

The chain employs TRBV6-5 and TRBJ2-1, with 10 bases matching TRBD2. Germline trimming cut 6 bases from V and 9 bases from J; bases unmatched to any gene: 11. The CDR3 loop spans 15 amino acids. The V gene's germline CDR1 is MNHEY and CDR2 SVGAGI. Here the CDR3 reads CASSLGLAPGGEQFF. The CDR3 DNA reads TGTGCCAGCAGCCTGGGACTAGCGCCCGGCGGTGAGCAGTTCTTC.

The CDR3 DNA is TGTGCCAGTAGTATCTCGGCGGCAGCTAACTATGGCTACACCTTC. Its translation is CASSISAAANYGYTF. The chain couples TRBV19 to TRBJ1-2; D unresolved. The CDR3 consists of 15 residues. From germline, CDR1 is LNHDA and CDR2 SQIVND (reference sequence). V dropped 3 bases and J dropped 0 bases, with 11 bases sitting between them.